Listed below are T cell receptor beta chains from one sample, sequenced in a study of blood T cell repertoires in COVID-19. Libraries were prepared by immunoSEQ multiplex PCR; TCRdb keeps only in-frame clonotypes and omits some of them. Counted here are about 180,000 clones, around 76% occurring once; the ten biggest clones make up over 7.5%. Sequencing input: peripheral blood. The source of these receptors is a woman aged 70-85 years with acute or convalescent COVID-19. CDR3s include the opening cysteine and the closing phenylalanine or tryptophan. A D gene is named only where the DNA matches it firmly. Not every row has a clone size; where given, it reads once, few, many or a size class.

cdr3_aa: CAISDPGLISETQYF; cdr3_nt: TGTGCCATCAGTGACCCCGGACTAATTTCAGAGACCCAGTACTTC; clone_size: NA; d_call: NA; j_call: TRBJ2-5; v_call: TRBV10-3
cdr3_aa: CAWRGQGANSPLHF; cdr3_nt: TGTGCCTGGAGGGGACAGGGGGCTAATTCACCCCTCCACTTT; clone_size: NA; d_call: TRBD1; j_call: TRBJ1-6; v_call: TRBV30
cdr3_aa: CASSGDRGLRDSPLHF; cdr3_nt: TGTGCCAGCAGCGGGGACAGGGGGCTAAGAGATTCACCCCTCCACTTT; clone_size: NA; d_call: TRBD1; j_call: TRBJ1-6; v_call: TRBV5-6
cdr3_aa: CASSLLGQGSYEQYF; cdr3_nt: TGTGCCAGCAGTTTATTAGGACAGGGCTCCTACGAGCAGTACTTC; clone_size: NA; d_call: TRBD1; j_call: TRBJ2-7; v_call: TRBV28
cdr3_aa: CASSPTGGSTDTQYF; cdr3_nt: TGTGCCAGCAGCCCTACAGGAGGGAGCACAGATACGCAGTATTTT; clone_size: NA; d_call: NA; j_call: TRBJ2-3; v_call: TRBV7-7
cdr3_aa: CASSQGNRTAYNEQFF; cdr3_nt: TGTGCCAGCAGCCAAGGAAATAGGACAGCATACAATGAGCAGTTCTTC; clone_size: NA; d_call: NA; j_call: TRBJ2-1; v_call: TRBV3-1/TRBV3-2
cdr3_aa: CASSSTGWSTDTQYF; cdr3_nt: TGTGCCAGCAGCTCGACAGGGTGGAGCACAGATACGCAGTATTTT; clone_size: NA; d_call: TRBD1; j_call: TRBJ2-3; v_call: TRBV27
cdr3_aa: CASSETGSNQPQHF; cdr3_nt: TGTGCCAGTAGTGAGACAGGGAGTAATCAGCCCCAGCATTTT; clone_size: NA; d_call: TRBD1; j_call: TRBJ1-5; v_call: TRBV19
cdr3_aa: CASSLYLPGRTPATNEKLFF; cdr3_nt: TGTGCCAGCAGTTTATACCTTCCAGGAAGAACCCCTGCAACTAATGAAAAACTGTTTTTT; clone_size: NA; d_call: NA; j_call: TRBJ1-4; v_call: TRBV27
cdr3_aa: CASSQDRGPVYGYTF; cdr3_nt: TGCGCCAGCAGCCAAGACAGGGGACCCGTCTATGGCTACACCTTC; clone_size: NA; d_call: TRBD1; j_call: TRBJ1-2; v_call: TRBV5-1
cdr3_aa: CASSYSDRLYGYTF; cdr3_nt: TGTGCCAGCAGTTACTCGGACAGGCTCTATGGCTACACCTTC; clone_size: NA; d_call: TRBD1; j_call: TRBJ1-2; v_call: TRBV6-6
cdr3_aa: CASSQRLGNIDGYTF; cdr3_nt: TGCGCCAGCAGCCAAAGGCTAGGAAATATCGACGGCTACACCTTC; clone_size: NA; d_call: NA; j_call: TRBJ1-2; v_call: TRBV4-3
cdr3_aa: CASSPRRQGQETQYF; cdr3_nt: TGTGCCAGCAGCCCGCGTCGGCAGGGGCAAGAGACCCAGTACTTC; clone_size: NA; d_call: NA; j_call: TRBJ2-5; v_call: TRBV5-4
cdr3_aa: CASSLRLAGGRGTGELFF; cdr3_nt: TGTGCCAGCAGTTTGCGACTAGCGGGGGGCCGGGGCACCGGGGAGCTGTTTTTT; clone_size: few; d_call: TRBD2; j_call: TRBJ2-2; v_call: TRBV27
cdr3_aa: CASSPRGGGGTDTQYF; cdr3_nt: TGTGCCAGCAGTCCCCGGGGGGGCGGAGGCACAGATACGCAGTATTTT; clone_size: NA; d_call: TRBD2; j_call: TRBJ2-3; v_call: TRBV6-4
cdr3_aa: CASSFLAGHQGDEQFF; cdr3_nt: TGCGCCAGCAGCTTCCTAGCGGGGCACCAAGGGGATGAGCAGTTCTTC; clone_size: NA; d_call: TRBD2; j_call: TRBJ2-1; v_call: TRBV5-1
cdr3_aa: CASSLAVRGTSRNNEQFF; cdr3_nt: TGTGCCAGCAGCTTAGCGGTACGTGGGACTAGCAGGAACAATGAGCAGTTCTTC; clone_size: NA; d_call: TRBD2; j_call: TRBJ2-1; v_call: TRBV7-2
cdr3_aa: CASRSDPTSGRAGSYNEQFF; cdr3_nt: TGCGCCAGCAGGTCAGATCCCACTAGCGGGAGGGCCGGCTCCTACAATGAGCAGTTCTTC; clone_size: NA; d_call: TRBD2; j_call: TRBJ2-1; v_call: TRBV5-1
cdr3_aa: CASSYHGPNTEAFF; cdr3_nt: TGTGCCAGCAGTTACCATGGGCCTAACACTGAAGCTTTCTTT; clone_size: NA; d_call: NA; j_call: TRBJ1-1; v_call: TRBV6-2/TRBV6-3
cdr3_aa: CASSQATSGSFYEQYF; cdr3_nt: TGTGCCAGCAGCCAAGCTACTAGCGGCTCGTTCTACGAGCAGTACTTC; clone_size: NA; d_call: TRBD2; j_call: TRBJ2-7; v_call: TRBV4-2
cdr3_aa: CASSFPSLAGAYEQYF; cdr3_nt: TGTGCCAGCAGCTTTCCCTCCCTAGCGGGGGCCTACGAGCAGTACTTC; clone_size: NA; d_call: TRBD2; j_call: TRBJ2-7; v_call: TRBV7-9
cdr3_aa: CASSLGRGGVGQYF; cdr3_nt: TGTGCCAGCAGCTTAGGTCGGGGGGGAGTCGGGCAGTACTTC; clone_size: NA; d_call: TRBD2; j_call: TRBJ2-7; v_call: TRBV11-2
cdr3_aa: CASSFEDRVGYGYTF; cdr3_nt: TGTGCCAGCAGCTTCGAAGACAGGGTGGGCTATGGCTACACCTTC; clone_size: NA; d_call: TRBD1; j_call: TRBJ1-2; v_call: TRBV7-9
cdr3_aa: CASSEVLQGTEAFF; cdr3_nt: TGTGCCAGCAGCGAAGTTCTTCAGGGCACTGAAGCTTTCTTT; clone_size: NA; d_call: NA; j_call: TRBJ1-1; v_call: TRBV9
cdr3_aa: CASSLRGAYGYTF; cdr3_nt: TGTGCCAGCAGCTTGCGGGGGGCCTATGGCTACACCTTC; clone_size: NA; d_call: NA; j_call: TRBJ1-2; v_call: TRBV5-4
cdr3_aa: CASSFTGGWNYGYTF; cdr3_nt: TGTGCCAGCAGCTTTACAGGGGGCTGGAACTATGGCTACACCTTC; clone_size: NA; d_call: TRBD1; j_call: TRBJ1-2; v_call: TRBV11-2
cdr3_aa: CATSRDRRLAGLNTGELFF; cdr3_nt: TGTGCCACCAGCAGAGATCGGCGCCTAGCGGGGTTGAACACCGGGGAGCTGTTTTTT; clone_size: NA; d_call: TRBD2; j_call: TRBJ2-2; v_call: TRBV15
cdr3_aa: CAISGDRGDLGPYGYTF; cdr3_nt: TGTGCCATCAGTGGCGACAGGGGGGACTTGGGACCCTATGGCTACACCTTC; clone_size: NA; d_call: TRBD1; j_call: TRBJ1-2; v_call: TRBV10-3